The T cell receptor beta chain under discussion was sequenced for a study of T cell responses to AZD1222 COVID-19 vaccine. With respect to this clone: Its antigen is as yet unknown.

The J segment lost 2 bases and the V segment lost 4 bases, leaving 3 bases of the junction unmatched. Germline CDR1 LGHDT, CDR2 YNNKEL (reference sequence). This CDR3 is 15 amino acids long. Produced via immunoSEQ multiplex PCR; TCRdb's table is partial and in-frame only. The sample carries 90,000 to 100,000 clones, roughly 83% recorded once. Broader study findings: Just a handful of people given AZD1222 tested seropositive at baseline. Researchers report vaccine-associated CD4 TCRs spanning spike, with dominance at 160-218 and 743-854. Possibly, clonal diversity was underestimated; donors were largely white British and included more females.

Sequencing used peripheral blood, obtained 28 days after the second AZD1222 dose. The gene calls are TRBV3-1 (or the pseudogene TRBV3-2) and TRBJ1-3; 9 nucleotides agree with TRBD1. The clonotype comes from an adult who received the AZD1222 COVID-19 vaccine. The CDR3, as DNA: TGTGCCAGCAGCCTTACAGGGGGCCCTGGAAACACCATATATTTT. Encoded protein: CASSLTGGPGNTIYF.